These 22 T cell receptor beta chains were sequenced from one sample in a study of blood T cell repertoires in COVID-19 (dated by TCRdb to about 2020). Library preparation used the immunoSEQ multiplex PCR assay. TCRdb stores this immuneACCESS table with in-frame sequences only. Part of the clones is absent; in the studies checked, under half of the shortfall reflects unresolved V genes, and no reason is known for the rest. This sample lists more than 150,000 clones; 80% were detected once. Approximately 15% of the sample goes to the ten largest clones. Sequencing was done on a sample of PBMCs or T cells enriched from blood (not recorded which). These receptors all stem from a man between 60 and 70 years old who had been exposed to COVID-19.

V usage is TRBV11-3 and J usage is TRBJ2-5; D gene uncertain. The germline gives CDR1 SGHNT, CDR2 YENEEA. There are 14 residues in the CDR3. V lost 2 bases, J lost 0 bases, and 7 bases lay in between. CDR3 DNA: TGTGCCAGCAGCTTATCAGGCTACCAAGAGACCCAGTACTTC. It is translated as CASSLSGYQETQYF.

The rearrangement links TRBV6-2 or TRBV6-3 to TRBJ2-1, with 14 bases lining up with TRBD2. Germline V gene data show CDR1 as MNHEY and CDR2 as SVGEGT. The CDR3 length is 17 residues. The trim removed 5 bases at V and 3 bases at J, leaving 6 bases unmatched. The CDR3 DNA reads as TGTGCCAGCAGTCTGACTAGCGGGAGGGCCGGCTACAATGAGCAGTTCTTC. Its translation: CASSLTSGRAGYNEQFF.

The chain uses TRBV19 and TRBJ2-7, with 8 bases matching TRBD1. This CDR3 comprises 18 residues. Germline V CDR1 and CDR2: LNHDA, SQIVND (reference sequence). J lost 7 bases, V lost 2 bases, and 19 bases had no gene match. Written as DNA, the CDR3 is TGTGCCAGTAGTATAATCGCAGGGGGCAACAGGGGGACGAGGGAGCAGTACTTC. It specifies CASSIIAGGNRGTREQYF.

The chain employs TRBV6-1 and TRBJ1-5; perhaps TRBD1 as D (6 bases). CDR3 length: 14 residues. Looked up from germline, CDR1 is MNHNS and CDR2 is SASEGT. Trimming left V 2 bases short and J 5 bases short, with 10 bases between. In DNA, the CDR3 is TGTGCCAGCAGTGAACCGGACAGATATCAGCCCCAGCATTTT. Its protein is CASSEPDRYQPQHF.

The chain couples TRBV9 to TRBJ2-2, with D possibly TRBD2 on 6 matching bases. Looked up from germline, CDR1 is SGDLS and CDR2 is YYNGEE. V gave up 0 bases and J gave up 4 bases, with 13 bases separating them. The CDR3 is 16 amino acids. Here the CDR3 reads CASSVDPSVITGELFF. In DNA, the CDR3 is TGTGCCAGCAGCGTAGACCCTAGCGTCATCACCGGGGAGCTGTTTTTT.

The V gene is TRBV30, the J gene TRBJ2-3; 8 positions match TRBD2. The V and J ends lost 0 bases and 6 bases, in that order; junction bases with no gene match: 14. This CDR3 region has 17 residues. Germline V CDR1 and CDR2: GTSNPN, SVGIG (reference sequence). CDR3: CAWSVPLRREGADTQYF. The CDR3, as DNA: TGTGCCTGGAGTGTACCTCTAAGACGGGAGGGCGCGGATACGCAGTATTTT.

There are a few counts of this clone. The rearrangement uses TRBV10-3 and TRBJ2-1, with D unclear. The CDR3 contains 14 residues. V was cut by 10 bases and J by 5 bases, with 18 bases left in between. CDR1 and CDR2 (germline): ENHRY, SYGVKD. CDR3 nucleotides: TGTGCCACGCCCCCGCCCGGTCCTCACAATGAGCAGTTCTTC. It encodes CATPPPGPHNEQFF.

The rearrangement links TRBV6-5 to TRBJ2-1; TRBD2 agrees at 9 bases. V was pared by 0 bases and J by 7 bases, with 4 bases of the junction left unmatched. Germline CDR1 is MNHEY and CDR2 is SVGAGI. The CDR3 consists of 15 residues. The CDR3 loop is CASSYSGLALNEQFF. CDR3 DNA: TGTGCCAGCAGTTACTCGGGACTAGCTTTGAATGAGCAGTTCTTC.

This clone was seen a single time. The rearrangement uses TRBV27 and TRBJ2-3, with 7 positions matching TRBD1. CDR1 and CDR2 (germline): MNHEY, SMNVEV (reference sequence). The V segment lost 4 bases and the J segment 2 bases; nucleotides outside the gene matches: 3. The CDR3 is 14 amino acids. This CDR3 is CASSSDRFTDTQYF. The CDR3 coding sequence is TGTGCCAGCAGTTCGGACAGGTTCACAGATACGCAGTATTTT.

This clone was seen more than once but under ten times. The chain has TRBV5-1 and TRBJ2-1, with a weak D call TRBD1 (5 bases). Germline V lookup: CDR1 SGHRS, CDR2 YFSETQ. The CDR3 loop spans 17 amino acids. V dropped 4 bases and J dropped 6 bases, with 23 bases sitting between them. This CDR3 reads CASSTPTTGNTGNEQFF. For the CDR3, the DNA is TGCGCCAGCAGCACCCCTACCACAGGTAATACCGGCAATGAGCAGTTCTTC.

Worth noting for this clone: The final CDR3 position lacks the conserved phenylalanine or tryptophan, pointing to a likely read error. Because the CDR3's place on the DNA is in doubt, the DNA is left out and the CDR3 is given as listed by TCRdb. The rearrangement joins TRBV7-5 to TRBJ1-1; the DNA was not compared with TRBD1, the D call given in the table. TRBV7-5 is given as a pseudogene. 10 amino acids form the CDR3, both terminal residues included. CDR3 loop: CVRSPTRQGK.

The chain carries TRBV11-2 and TRBJ1-5; 11 bases are a match to TRBD1. Germline V CDR1 and CDR2: SGHAT, FQNNGV. The ends lost 5 bases at V and 1 base at J; junction bases unmatched: 4. The CDR3 runs 16 residues. The CDR3, as DNA: TGTGCCAGCAGCCTCGGACAGGGGGCCAGCAATCAGCCCCAGCATTTT. Translation gives CASSLGQGASNQPQHF.

The chain has TRBV9 and TRBJ1-2; 7 bases agree with TRBD1. The J segment lost 0 bases and the V segment lost 0 bases, leaving 14 bases of the junction unmatched. Germline assignment: CDR1 SGDLS and CDR2 YYNGEE. CDR3 length: 19 residues. The CDR3: CASSVGPSGDSRSNYGYTF. CDR3 nucleotides: TGTGCCAGCAGCGTAGGGCCCTCGGGGGACAGCCGTTCTAACTATGGCTACACCTTC.

The rearrangement joins TRBV7-9 to TRBJ2-3; the match to TRBD2 covers 7 bases. Germline CDR1 reads SEHNR; CDR2 reads FQNEAQ (reference sequence). The CDR3 consists of 15 residues. J gave up 5 bases and V 4 bases, and 9 bases lay outside the gene matches. The CDR3 coding sequence is TGTGCCAGCAGCTCTCCGTTGTGGGAGGGAGATACGCAGTATTTT. Amino acids: CASSSPLWEGDTQYF. Full variable domain (rest looked up from reference TRBV7-9 and TRBJ2-3): DTGVSQNPRHKITKRGQNVTFRCDPISEHNRLYWYRQTLGQGPEFLTYFQNEAQLEKSRLLSDRFSAERPKGSFSTLEIQRTEQGDSAMYLCASSSPLWEGDTQYFGPGTRLTVL.

The chain recombines TRBV11-3 with TRBJ2-2; no firm D call. Germline assignment: CDR1 SGHNT and CDR2 YENEEA. The CDR3 length is 14 residues. Trimming took off 5 bases at V and 4 bases at J, with 11 bases between the two ends. The CDR3 sequence is CASSRPPGTGELFF. In DNA form, the CDR3 reads TGTGCCAGCAGCCGGCCTCCGGGCACCGGGGAGCTGTTTTTT. The full variable domain, completed using reference TRBV11-3 and TRBJ2-2, is EAGVVQSPRYKIIEKKQPVAFWCNPISGHNTLYWYLQNLGQGPELLIRYENEEAVDDSQLPKDRFSAERLKGVDSTLKIQPAELGDSAVYLCASSRPPGTGELFFGEGSRLTVL.

In this sample, this clone turned up a few times. J is TRBJ2-7 and V is TRBV11-3, with 7 bases fitting TRBD1. There are 14 residues in the CDR3. Germline assignment: CDR1 SGHNT and CDR2 YENEEA. J was trimmed by 1 base and V by 5 bases; bases with no gene match: 5. This chain's CDR3 is CASSHRDRSYEQYF. CDR3 sequence (DNA): TGTGCCAGCAGCCACCGGGACAGATCCTACGAGCAGTACTTC.

The sample holds one count of this clone. The J gene is TRBJ1-6, the V gene TRBV5-1, with a tentative D call TRBD1 (6 bases). Germline V gene sequence: CDR1 SGHRS, CDR2 YFSETQ. V was trimmed by 3 bases and J by 5 bases, leaving 9 bases between them. The CDR3 has 14 amino acids. The CDR3 DNA follows: TGCGCCAGCAGCTCAGGACAGAATAATTCACCCCTCCACTTT. It yields the protein CASSSGQNNSPLHF.

This clone was seen only once. The genes are TRBV30 and TRBJ2-5, with D uncertain. The CDR3 is made up of 12 amino acids. Trimming stripped 3 bases from V and 2 bases from J, with 7 bases between. CDR1 and CDR2 (germline): GTSNPN, SVGIG (reference sequence). CDR3 protein: CAWRAGQETQYF. The CDR3 nucleotides read TGTGCCTGGAGGGCAGGACAAGAGACCCAGTACTTC.

CDR3 protein: CASSIQGQPQHF. CDR3 coding DNA: TGTGCCAGCAGTATACAGGGTCAGCCCCAGCATTTT. The rearrangement uses TRBV6-5 and TRBJ1-5, with D perhaps matching TRBD1 (6 bases). V dropped 5 bases and J dropped 6 bases, with 8 bases sitting between them. This CDR3 has 12 amino acids. Germline CDR1 is MNHEY and CDR2 is SVGAGI.

The chain couples TRBV7-3 to TRBJ1-6; 8 bases fit TRBD1. The length of the CDR3 is 15 residues. CDR1 is SGHTA, CDR2 FQGTGA, per germline. J was trimmed by 7 bases and V by 6 bases; bases with no gene match: 8. The CDR3 DNA reads TGTGCCAGCAGTCCGGACAGGGTAGTCAATTCACCCCTCCACTTT. This sequence encodes CASSPDRVVNSPLHF.

CDR3 DNA sequence: TGTGCCAGCAGTTACTCGAACAGGGCCCCCTACAATGAGCAGTTCTTC. Translation: CASSYSNRAPYNEQFF. The V and J genes are TRBV6-5 and TRBJ2-1; the D gene is possibly TRBD1 (6 bases). Germline lookup yields CDR1 MNHEY and CDR2 SVGAGI. The V end lost 0 bases, the J end lost 2 bases, and 11 bases lay between the germline ends. This CDR3 is built from 16 residues.

This sequence joins TRBV12-3 or TRBV12-4 and TRBJ2-7; no clear D gene. The CDR3 length is 13 residues. The germline V and J ends were trimmed by 1 base and 0 bases, with 4 bases remaining between them. The CDR3 sequence: CASSLGASYEQYF. In DNA, the CDR3 is TGTGCCAGCAGTTTAGGGGCCTCCTACGAGCAGTACTTC.